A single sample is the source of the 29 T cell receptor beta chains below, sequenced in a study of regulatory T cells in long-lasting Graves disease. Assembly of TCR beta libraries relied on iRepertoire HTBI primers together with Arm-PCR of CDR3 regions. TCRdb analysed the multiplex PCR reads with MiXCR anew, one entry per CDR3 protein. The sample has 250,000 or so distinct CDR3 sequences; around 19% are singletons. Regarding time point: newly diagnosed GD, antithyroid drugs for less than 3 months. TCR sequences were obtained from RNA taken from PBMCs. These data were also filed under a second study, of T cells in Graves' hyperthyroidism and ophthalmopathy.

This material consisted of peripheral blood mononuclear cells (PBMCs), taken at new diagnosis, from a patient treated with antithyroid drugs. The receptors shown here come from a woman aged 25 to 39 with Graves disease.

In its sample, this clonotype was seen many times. The CDR3 sequence: CASTPKLTGNYGYTF. The CDR3 DNA reads as TGTGCCAGCACCCCCAAGCTCACAGGGAACTATGGCTACACCTTC. The chain uses TRBV12-3 or TRBV12-4 and TRBJ1-2, with D possibly matching TRBD1 (6 bases). Trimming left V 7 bases short and J 2 bases short, with 17 bases between. The CDR3 has 15 residues.

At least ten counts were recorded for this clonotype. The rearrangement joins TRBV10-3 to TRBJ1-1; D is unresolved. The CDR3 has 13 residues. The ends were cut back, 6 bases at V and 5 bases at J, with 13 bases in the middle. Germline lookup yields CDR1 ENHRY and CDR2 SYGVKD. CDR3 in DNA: TGTGCCATCAGCCCCCGTCAAGCAACTGAAGCTTTCTTT. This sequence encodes CAISPRQATEAFF.

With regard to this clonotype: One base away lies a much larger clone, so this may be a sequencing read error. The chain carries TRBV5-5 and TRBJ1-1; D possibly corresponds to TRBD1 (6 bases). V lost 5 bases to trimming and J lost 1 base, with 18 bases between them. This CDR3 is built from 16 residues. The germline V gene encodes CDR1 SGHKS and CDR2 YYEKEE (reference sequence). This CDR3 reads CASRPHWTEENTEAFF. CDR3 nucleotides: TGTGCCAGCAGACCCCATTGGACAGAAGAGAACACTGAAGCTTTCTTT. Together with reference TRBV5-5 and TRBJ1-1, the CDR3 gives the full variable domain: DAGVTQSPTHLIKTRGQQVTLRCSPISGHKSVSWYQQVLGQGPQFIFQYYEKEERGRGNFPDRFSARQFPNYSSELNVNALLLGDSALYLCASRPHWTEENTEAFFGQGTRLTVV.

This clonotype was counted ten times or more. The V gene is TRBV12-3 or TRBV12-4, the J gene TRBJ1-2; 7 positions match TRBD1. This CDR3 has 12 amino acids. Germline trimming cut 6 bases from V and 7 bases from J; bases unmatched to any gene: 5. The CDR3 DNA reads TGTGCCAGCAGCCGATCAGGGGGTGGCTACACCTTC. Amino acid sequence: CASSRSGGGYTF.

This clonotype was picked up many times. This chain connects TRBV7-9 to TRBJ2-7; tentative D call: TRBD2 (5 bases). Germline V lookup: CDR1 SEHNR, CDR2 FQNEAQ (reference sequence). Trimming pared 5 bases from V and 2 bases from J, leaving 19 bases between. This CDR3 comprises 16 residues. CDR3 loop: CASSRTRGRETYEQYF. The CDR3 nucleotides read TGTGCCAGCAGCCGTACACGGGGTAGGGAAACCTACGAGCAGTACTTC. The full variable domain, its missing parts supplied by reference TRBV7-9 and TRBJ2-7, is DTGVSQNPRHKITKRGQNVTFRCDPISEHNRLYWYRQTLGQGPEFLTYFQNEAQLEKSRLLSDRFSAERPKGSFSTLEIQRTEQGDSAMYLCASSRTRGRETYEQYFGPGTRLTVT.

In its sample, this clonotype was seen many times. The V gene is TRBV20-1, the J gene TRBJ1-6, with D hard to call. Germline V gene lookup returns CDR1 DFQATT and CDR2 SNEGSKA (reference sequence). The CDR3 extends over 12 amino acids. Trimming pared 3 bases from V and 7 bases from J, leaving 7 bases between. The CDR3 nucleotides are TGCAGTGCTAGTCTTGCGAATTCACCCCTCCACTTT. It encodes CSASLANSPLHF.

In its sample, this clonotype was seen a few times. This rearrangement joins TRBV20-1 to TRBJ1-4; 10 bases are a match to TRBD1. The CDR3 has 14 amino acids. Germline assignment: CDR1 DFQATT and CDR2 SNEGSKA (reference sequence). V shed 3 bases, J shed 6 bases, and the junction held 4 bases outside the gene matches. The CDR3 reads CSARTGTGDEKLFF. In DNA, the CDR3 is TGCAGTGCTAGGACCGGGACAGGGGATGAAAAACTGTTTTTT.

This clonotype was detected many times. CDR3 residues: CASRQKTSGGHYVQFF. The CDR3 bases are TGTGCCAGCAGACAAAAGACTAGCGGGGGGCACTACGTGCAGTTCTTC. This chain uses TRBV7-9 with TRBJ2-1, with TRBD2 matching 13 bases. V shed 6 bases, J shed 12 bases, and the junction held 14 bases outside the gene matches. The CDR3 spans 16 residues. Germline CDR1 reads SEHNR; CDR2 reads FQNEAQ (reference sequence).

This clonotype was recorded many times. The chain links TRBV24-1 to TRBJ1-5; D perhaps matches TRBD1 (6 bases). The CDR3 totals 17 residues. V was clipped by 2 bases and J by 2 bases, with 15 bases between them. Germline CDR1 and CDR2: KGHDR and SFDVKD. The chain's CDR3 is CATSDSRSTGGNQPQHF. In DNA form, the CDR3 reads TGTGCCACCAGTGATTCCCGCTCGACAGGAGGCAATCAGCCCCAGCATTTT.

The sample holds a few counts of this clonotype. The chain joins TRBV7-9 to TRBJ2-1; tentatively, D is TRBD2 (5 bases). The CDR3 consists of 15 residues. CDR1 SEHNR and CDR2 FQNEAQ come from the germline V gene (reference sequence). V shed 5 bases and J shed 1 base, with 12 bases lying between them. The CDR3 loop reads CASSPPGNSYNEQFF. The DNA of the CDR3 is TGTGCCAGCAGCCCGCCGGGAAATTCCTACAATGAGCAGTTCTTC.

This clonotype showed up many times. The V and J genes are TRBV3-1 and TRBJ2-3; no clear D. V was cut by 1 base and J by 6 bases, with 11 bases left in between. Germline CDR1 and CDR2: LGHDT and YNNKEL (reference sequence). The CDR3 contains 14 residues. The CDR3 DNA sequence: TGTGCCAGCAGCCAAGCCGGCGCCCCGGATACGCAGTATTTT. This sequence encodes CASSQAGAPDTQYF.

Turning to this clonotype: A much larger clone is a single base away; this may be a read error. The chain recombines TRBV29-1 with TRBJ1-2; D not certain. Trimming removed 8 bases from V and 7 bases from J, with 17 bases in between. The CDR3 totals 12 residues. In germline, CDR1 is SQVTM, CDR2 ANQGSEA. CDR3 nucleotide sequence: TGCAGCACGAGCCCCTCGGAACCTGGCTACACCTTC. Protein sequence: CSTSPSEPGYTF. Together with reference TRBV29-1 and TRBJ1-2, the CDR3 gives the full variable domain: SAVISQKPSRDICQRGTSLTIQCQVDSQVTMMFWYRQQPGQSLTLIATANQGSEATYESGFVIDKFPISRPNLTFSTLTVSNMSPEDSSIYLCSTSPSEPGYTFGSGTRLTVV.

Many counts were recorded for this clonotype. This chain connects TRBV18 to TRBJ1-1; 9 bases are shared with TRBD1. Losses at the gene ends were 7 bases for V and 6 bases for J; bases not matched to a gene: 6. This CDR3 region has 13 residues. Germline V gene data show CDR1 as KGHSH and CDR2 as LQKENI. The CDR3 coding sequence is TGTGCCAGCTTCGACAGGGGGGTAGCTGAAGCTTTCTTT. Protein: CASFDRGVAEAFF.

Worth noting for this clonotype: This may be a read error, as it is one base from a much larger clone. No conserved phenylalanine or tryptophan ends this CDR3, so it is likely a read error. The CDR3 region has the DNA TGTGCCAGCAGCTTGTCTATGGAGACCCAGTACTTG. Translation gives CASSLSMETQYL. The chain joins TRBV5-5 to TRBJ2-5, with D unresolved. Trimming shortened V by 1 base and J by 5 bases, and 6 bases separated the two germline ends. Germline CDR1 SGHKS, CDR2 YYEKEE (reference sequence). There are 12 residues in the CDR3.

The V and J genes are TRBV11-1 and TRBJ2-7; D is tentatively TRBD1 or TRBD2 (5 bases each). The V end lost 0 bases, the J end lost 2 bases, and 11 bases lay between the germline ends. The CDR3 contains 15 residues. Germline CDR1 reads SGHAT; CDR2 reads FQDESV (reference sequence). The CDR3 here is CASSLAASRAYEQYF. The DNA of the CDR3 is TGTGCCAGCAGCTTAGCGGCTAGCAGGGCCTACGAGCAGTACTTC. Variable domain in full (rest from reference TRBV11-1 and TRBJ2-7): EAEVAQSPRYKITEKSQAVAFWCDPISGHATLYWYRQILGQGPELLVQFQDESVVDDSQLPKDRFSAERLKGVDSTLKIQPAELGDSAMYLCASSLAASRAYEQYFGPGTRLTVT.

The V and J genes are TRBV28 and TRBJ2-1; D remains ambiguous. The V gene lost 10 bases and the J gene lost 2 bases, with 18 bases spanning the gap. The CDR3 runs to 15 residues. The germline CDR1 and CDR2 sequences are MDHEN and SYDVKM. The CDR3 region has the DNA TGTGCCACCCAGAAGTTAGGCCCGACCTACAATGAGCAGTTCTTC. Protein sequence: CATQKLGPTYNEQFF.

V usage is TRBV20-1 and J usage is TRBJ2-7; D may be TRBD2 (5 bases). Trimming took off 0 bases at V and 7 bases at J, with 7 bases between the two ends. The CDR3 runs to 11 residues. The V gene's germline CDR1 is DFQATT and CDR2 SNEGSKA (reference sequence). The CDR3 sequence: CSARDPGEQYF. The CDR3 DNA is TGCAGTGCTAGAGATCCGGGGGAGCAGTACTTC.

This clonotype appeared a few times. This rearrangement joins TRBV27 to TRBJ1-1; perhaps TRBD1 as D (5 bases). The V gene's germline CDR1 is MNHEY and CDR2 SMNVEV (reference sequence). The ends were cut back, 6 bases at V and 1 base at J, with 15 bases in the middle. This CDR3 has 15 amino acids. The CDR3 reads CASRMARGSNTEAFF. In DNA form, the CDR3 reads TGTGCCAGCAGGATGGCGAGGGGTTCGAACACTGAAGCTTTCTTT.

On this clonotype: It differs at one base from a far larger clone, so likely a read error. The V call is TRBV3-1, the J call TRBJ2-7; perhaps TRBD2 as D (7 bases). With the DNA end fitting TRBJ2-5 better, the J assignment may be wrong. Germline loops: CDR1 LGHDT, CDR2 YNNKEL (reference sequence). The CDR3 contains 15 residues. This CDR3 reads CASSQDGGLQETQYF. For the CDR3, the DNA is TGTGCCAGCAGCCAAGACGGGGGGCTACAAGAGACCCAGTACTTC.

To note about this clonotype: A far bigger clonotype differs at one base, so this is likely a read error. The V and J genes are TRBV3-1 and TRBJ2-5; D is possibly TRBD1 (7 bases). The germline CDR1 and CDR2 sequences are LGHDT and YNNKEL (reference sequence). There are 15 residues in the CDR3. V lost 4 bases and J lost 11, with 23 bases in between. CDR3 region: CASSLTGDSYNEQYF. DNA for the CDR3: TGTGCCAGCAGCCTAACAGGGGACTCCTACAATGAGCAGTACTTC.

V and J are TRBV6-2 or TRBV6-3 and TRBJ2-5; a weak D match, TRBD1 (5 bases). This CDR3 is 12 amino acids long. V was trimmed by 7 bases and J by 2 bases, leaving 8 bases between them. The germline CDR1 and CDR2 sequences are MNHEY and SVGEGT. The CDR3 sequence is CASIRGQETQYF. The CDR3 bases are TGTGCCAGCATTAGGGGACAAGAGACCCAGTACTTC.

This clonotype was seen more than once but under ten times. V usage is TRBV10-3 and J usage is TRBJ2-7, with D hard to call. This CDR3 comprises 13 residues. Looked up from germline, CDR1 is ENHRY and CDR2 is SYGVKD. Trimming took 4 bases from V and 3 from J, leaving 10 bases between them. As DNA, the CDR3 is TGTGCCATCAGTGGAGGAGAAGGCTACGAGCAGTACTTC. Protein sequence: CAISGGEGYEQYF.

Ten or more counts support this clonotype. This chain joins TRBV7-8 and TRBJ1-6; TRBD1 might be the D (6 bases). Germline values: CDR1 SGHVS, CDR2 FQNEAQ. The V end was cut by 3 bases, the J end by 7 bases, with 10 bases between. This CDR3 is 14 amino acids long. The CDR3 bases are TGTGCCAGCAGCTTCAGGGGTCAAAATTCACCCCTCCACTTT. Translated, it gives CASSFRGQNSPLHF. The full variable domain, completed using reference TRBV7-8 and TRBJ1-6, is GAGVSQSPRYKVAKRGQDVALRCDPISGHVSLFWYQQALGQGPEFLTYFQNEAQLDKSGLPSDRFFAERPEGSVSTLKIQRTQQEDSAVYLCASSFRGQNSPLHFGNGTRLTVT.

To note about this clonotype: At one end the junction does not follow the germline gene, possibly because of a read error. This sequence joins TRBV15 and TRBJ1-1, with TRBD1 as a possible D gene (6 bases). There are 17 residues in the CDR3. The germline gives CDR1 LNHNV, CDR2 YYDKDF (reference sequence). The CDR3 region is CATSRALLGQLNIEAFF. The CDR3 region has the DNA TGTGCCACCAGCAGAGCTCTACTTGGACAGTTGAACATTGAAGCTTTCTTT. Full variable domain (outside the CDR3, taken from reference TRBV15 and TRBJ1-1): DAMVIQNPRYQVTQFGKPVTLSCSQTLNHNVMYWYQQKSSQAPKLLFHYYDKDFNNEADTPDNFQSRRPNTSFCFLDIRSPGLGDTAMYLCATSRALLGQLNIEAFFGQGTRLTVV.

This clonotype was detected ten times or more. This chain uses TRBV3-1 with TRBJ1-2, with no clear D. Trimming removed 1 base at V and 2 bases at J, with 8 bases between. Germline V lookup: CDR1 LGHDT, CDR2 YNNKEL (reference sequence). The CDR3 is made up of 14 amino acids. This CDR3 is CASSQVTHNYGYTF. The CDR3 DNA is TGTGCCAGCAGCCAAGTGACCCACAACTATGGCTACACCTTC.

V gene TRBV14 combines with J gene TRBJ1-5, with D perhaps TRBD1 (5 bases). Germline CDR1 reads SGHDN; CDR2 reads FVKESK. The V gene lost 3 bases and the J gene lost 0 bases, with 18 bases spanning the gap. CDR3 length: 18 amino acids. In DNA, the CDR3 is TGTGCCAGCAGCCAGGTATTCCGGGACCGAGGTAGCAATCAGCCCCAGCATTTT. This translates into CASSQVFRDRGSNQPQHF.

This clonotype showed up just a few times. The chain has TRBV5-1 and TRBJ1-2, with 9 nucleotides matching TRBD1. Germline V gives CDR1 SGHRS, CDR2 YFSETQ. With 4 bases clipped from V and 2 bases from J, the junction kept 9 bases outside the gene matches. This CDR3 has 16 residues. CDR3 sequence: CASSLSNRGRNYGYTF. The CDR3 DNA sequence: TGCGCCAGCAGCCTCTCAAACAGGGGGCGGAACTATGGCTACACCTTC.

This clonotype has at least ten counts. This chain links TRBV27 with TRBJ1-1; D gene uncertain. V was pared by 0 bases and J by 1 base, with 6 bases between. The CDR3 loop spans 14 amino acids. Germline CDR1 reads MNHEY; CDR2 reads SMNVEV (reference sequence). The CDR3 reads CASSLSFGNTEAFF. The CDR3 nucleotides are TGTGCCAGCAGTTTATCGTTCGGGAACACTGAAGCTTTCTTT.

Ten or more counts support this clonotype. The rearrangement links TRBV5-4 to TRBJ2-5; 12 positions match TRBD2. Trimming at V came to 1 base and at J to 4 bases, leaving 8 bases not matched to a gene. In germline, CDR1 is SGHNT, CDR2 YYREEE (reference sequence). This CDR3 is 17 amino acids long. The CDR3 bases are TGTGCCAGCAGCTTGAGTGCTAGCGGGGGGGCCGCAGAGACCCAGTACTTC. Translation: CASSLSASGGAAETQYF.